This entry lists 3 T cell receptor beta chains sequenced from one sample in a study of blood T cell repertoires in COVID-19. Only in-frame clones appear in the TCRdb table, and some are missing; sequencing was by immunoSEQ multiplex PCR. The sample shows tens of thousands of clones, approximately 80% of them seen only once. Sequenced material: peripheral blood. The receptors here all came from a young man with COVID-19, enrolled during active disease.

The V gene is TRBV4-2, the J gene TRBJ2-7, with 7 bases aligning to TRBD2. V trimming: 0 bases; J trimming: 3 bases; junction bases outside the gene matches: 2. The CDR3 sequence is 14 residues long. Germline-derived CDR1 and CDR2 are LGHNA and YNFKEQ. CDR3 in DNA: TGTGCCAGCAGCCAAGATAAGCGGGACTACGAGCAGTACTTC. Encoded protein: CASSQDKRDYEQYF.

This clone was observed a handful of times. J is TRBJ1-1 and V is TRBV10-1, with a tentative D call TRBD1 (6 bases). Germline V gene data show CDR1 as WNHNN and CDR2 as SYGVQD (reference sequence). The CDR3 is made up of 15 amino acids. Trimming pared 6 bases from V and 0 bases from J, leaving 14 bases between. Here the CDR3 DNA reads TGCGCCAGCAGCGATGGACAGCGAATGAACACTGAAGCTTTCTTT. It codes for CASSDGQRMNTEAFF.

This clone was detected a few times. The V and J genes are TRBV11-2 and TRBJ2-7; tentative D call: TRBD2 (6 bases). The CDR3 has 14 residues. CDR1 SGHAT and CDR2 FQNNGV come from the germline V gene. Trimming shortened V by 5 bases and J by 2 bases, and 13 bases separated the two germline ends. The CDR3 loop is CASSAREDPYEQYF. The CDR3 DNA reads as TGTGCCAGCAGCGCGAGGGAGGACCCCTACGAGCAGTACTTC.